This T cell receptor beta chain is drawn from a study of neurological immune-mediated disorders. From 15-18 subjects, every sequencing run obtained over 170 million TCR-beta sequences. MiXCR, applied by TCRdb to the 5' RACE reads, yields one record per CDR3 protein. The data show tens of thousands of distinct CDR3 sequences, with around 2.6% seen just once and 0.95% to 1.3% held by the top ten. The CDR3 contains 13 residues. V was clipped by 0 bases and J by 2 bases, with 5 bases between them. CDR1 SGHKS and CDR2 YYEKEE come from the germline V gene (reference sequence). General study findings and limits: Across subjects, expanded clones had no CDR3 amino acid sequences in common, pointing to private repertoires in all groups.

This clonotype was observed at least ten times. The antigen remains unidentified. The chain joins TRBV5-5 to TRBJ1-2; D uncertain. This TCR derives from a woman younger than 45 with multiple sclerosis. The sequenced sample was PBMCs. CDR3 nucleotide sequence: TGTGCCAGCAGCTTGGCCCAGAACTATGGCTACACCTTC. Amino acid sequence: CASSLAQNYGYTF.